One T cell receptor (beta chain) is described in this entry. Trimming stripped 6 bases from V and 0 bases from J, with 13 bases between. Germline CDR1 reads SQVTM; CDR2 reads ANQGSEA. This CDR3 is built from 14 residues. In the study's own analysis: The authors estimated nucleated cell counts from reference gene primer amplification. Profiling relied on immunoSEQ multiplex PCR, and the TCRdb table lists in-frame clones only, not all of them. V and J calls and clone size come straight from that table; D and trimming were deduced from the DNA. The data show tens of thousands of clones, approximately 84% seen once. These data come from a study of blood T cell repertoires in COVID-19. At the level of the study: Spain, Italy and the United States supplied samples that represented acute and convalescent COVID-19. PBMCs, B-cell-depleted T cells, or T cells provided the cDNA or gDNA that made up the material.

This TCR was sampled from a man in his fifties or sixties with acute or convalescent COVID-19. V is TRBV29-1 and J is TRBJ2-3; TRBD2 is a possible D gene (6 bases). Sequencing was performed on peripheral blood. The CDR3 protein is CSVGTVTSTDTQYF. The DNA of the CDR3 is TGCAGCGTGGGGACTGTTACTAGCACAGATACGCAGTATTTT.